The clone carrying this T cell receptor (beta chain) turned up a few times. Its cognate antigen is unknown. The data are from a study of T cell repertoires in cytomegalovirus infection. At the level of the study: HLA-C-restricted CMV epitopes, recently identified, and well-studied HLA-B-restricted ones were used by the study. Based on public TCR beta signatures, there were indications of CMV infection and of a matching HLA type.

TCRdb re-called the reads with MiXCR, one entry per CDR3 protein. The data show roughly 280,000 distinct CDR3 sequences, approximately 22% seen once. Regarding the study as a whole: HLA-C-restricted CMV clonotypes gave the most frequent clonotype in two of eight donors.

The CDR3 runs 12 residues. V lost 3 bases and J 5 bases, leaving 7 bases between the germline ends. The specimen was cultured PBMCs, collected from culture after CMV antigen stimulation. This clonotype originated in a human donor in good health (CMV status not recorded). Some clones in this sample may be carry-over from other donors' samples. The chain employs TRBV12-3 or TRBV12-4 and TRBJ1-1; D is ambiguous. The CDR3 loop is CASSLSGTEAFF. As DNA, the CDR3 is TGTGCCAGCAGTTTGAGCGGAACTGAAGCTTTCTTT.